These T cell receptor beta chains were read from a single sample in a study of monozygotic twins with inflammatory bowel disease. From the 5' RACE reads, TCRdb lists one entry per CDR3 protein and no DNA. Recorded for this sample: about 380,000 distinct CDR3 sequences. Input material: blood. These receptors were taken from a human donor with ulcerative colitis or Crohn's disease, or a healthy co-twin of an affected twin (not recorded which). The CDR3 runs from the conserved cysteine through the conserved F or W.

CDR3aa	v_gene	j_gene
CASSPPGIANTGELFF	TRBV7-9	TRBJ2-2
CASSLLPGPFKTTEAFF	TRBV5-4	TRBJ1-1
CSARSPPGLWVGEPLHF	TRBV20-1	TRBJ1-6
CASSQASDGTYEQYF	TRBV3-1	TRBJ2-7
CASSLLPGELFF	TRBV5-4	TRBJ2-2
CSATSHRGTGIYEQYF	TRBV20-1	TRBJ2-7
CASSPDGTSTDTQYF	TRBV18	TRBJ2-3
CASSFTTGIDNEQFF	TRBV4-3	TRBJ2-1
CASSLVPKETQYF	TRBV7-9	TRBJ2-5
CASSTPRREGDEQYF	TRBV19	TRBJ2-7
CASSPGRGLDTGELFF	TRBV7-7	TRBJ2-2
CASSQARGETDTQYF	TRBV4-3	TRBJ2-3
CASSYNPTVSGANVLTF	TRBV5-1	TRBJ2-6
CSASSAGGTDTQYF	TRBV20-1	TRBJ2-3
CASRILSSGANVLTF	TRBV5-1	TRBJ2-6
CSALDDRESRDGYTF	TRBV20-1	TRBJ1-2
CASSPLGQGSATNYGYTF	TRBV18	TRBJ1-2
CASSYTEGGRNEKLFF	TRBV6-2/TRBV6-3	TRBJ1-4
CATSDWDRVYGYTF	TRBV24-1	TRBJ1-2
CASSLPLDGNTGELFF	TRBV4-3	TRBJ2-2
CASSQDLGDSAYNEQFF	TRBV4-3	TRBJ2-1
CSALTETNTGELFF	TRBV20-1	TRBJ2-2
CASLPGLAGFSYNEQFF	TRBV6-1	TRBJ2-1
CASSPGQAGYGYTF	TRBV12-3/TRBV12-4	TRBJ1-2
CASSAGTAGGDLLFF	TRBV9	TRBJ2-2
CASSPGTRLPSYEQYF	TRBV5-1	TRBJ2-7
CASSSFSQETQYF	TRBV5-1	TRBJ2-5
CASSLMGLNTEAFF	TRBV7-3	TRBJ1-1
CASQRTYEQYF	TRBV6-1	TRBJ2-7
CASSYSDRGYTEAFF	TRBV6-5	TRBJ1-1
CASSFRFLGGTASKETQYF	TRBV12-3/TRBV12-4	TRBJ2-5
CASSLRADTGELFF	TRBV28	TRBJ2-2
CASSLARTGTVYNEQFF	TRBV5-1	TRBJ2-1
CASSEGGGYQETQYF	TRBV2	TRBJ2-5
CASSLLGESKKNTEAFF	TRBV5-6	TRBJ1-1
CASSFTGGGEKLFF	TRBV7-8	TRBJ1-4
CASSQAVGTMNTEAFF	TRBV3-1	TRBJ1-1
CASSSTQGDEKLFF	TRBV7-6	TRBJ1-4
CASSPLGAGELFF	TRBV6-6	TRBJ2-2
CASSRDYGLAGGETQYF	TRBV4-3	TRBJ2-5
CASSLDRTGNQPQHF	TRBV7-2	TRBJ1-5
CASSIAGGYNEQFF	TRBV6-1	TRBJ2-1
CASSMDAAPFSYGYTF	TRBV12-3/TRBV12-4	TRBJ1-2